Below are 26 T cell receptor beta chains sequenced from a single sample in a study of T cells in Graves' hyperthyroidism and ophthalmopathy. TCR beta CDR3 sequences were amplified from RNA transcripts. With the HTBI primer set, the TCR CDR3 went through a first round of RT-PCR. TCRdb analysed the multiplex PCR reads with MiXCR anew, one entry per CDR3 protein. The sample has around 400,000 distinct CDR3 sequences; roughly 25% are singletons. Specimen: blood. The receptor set was obtained from a man in his fifties with Graves' hyperthyroidism.

The rearrangement uses TRBV7-3 and TRBJ2-1; 13 bases match TRBD2. V lost 0 bases, J lost 10 bases, and 6 bases stayed unmatched. Germline V gene lookup returns CDR1 SGHTA and CDR2 FQGTGA. The CDR3 length is 16 residues. CDR3 loop: CASSLTFTSGRGEQFF. In nucleotides, the CDR3 is TGTGCCAGCAGCTTAACGTTTACTAGCGGGAGGGGGGAGCAGTTCTTC.

The rearrangement joins TRBV19 to TRBJ2-1; 7 bases are a match to TRBD2. The CDR3 sequence is 14 residues long. V trimming: 4 bases; J trimming: 6 bases; junction bases outside the gene matches: 6. The germline V gene encodes CDR1 LNHDA and CDR2 SQIVND (reference sequence). The CDR3: CASSNRDYGNEQFF. CDR3 nucleotides: TGTGCCAGTAGTAACCGGGACTACGGCAATGAGCAGTTCTTC.

This clonotype was recorded at least ten times. The CDR3 nucleotides are TGTGCCAGCAGCTTAGGGACTAGCGAGACAGATACGCAGTATTTT. This encodes CASSLGTSETDTQYF. The gene calls are TRBV11-3 and TRBJ2-3; 9 bases align to TRBD2. Unmatched junction bases numbered 2, after V lost 1 base and J lost 3 bases. Germline-derived CDR1 and CDR2 are SGHNT and YENEEA. The CDR3 contains 15 residues.

This clonotype was picked up a small number of times. The chain joins TRBV11-3 to TRBJ2-2; D gene uncertain. Germline loops: CDR1 SGHNT, CDR2 YENEEA. This CDR3 region has 13 residues. V dropped 1 base and J dropped 8 bases, with 8 bases sitting between them. The CDR3 DNA sequence: TGTGCCAGCAGCTTAGCCTTGTTGGGGGAGCTGTTTTTT. The encoded protein is CASSLALLGELFF. The full variable domain, rest sourced from reference TRBV11-3 and TRBJ2-2, is EAGVVQSPRYKIIEKKQPVAFWCNPISGHNTLYWYLQNLGQGPELLIRYENEEAVDDSQLPKDRFSAERLKGVDSTLKIQPAELGDSAVYLCASSLALLGELFFGEGSRLTVL.

This clonotype was seen at least ten times. The chain couples TRBV20-1 to TRBJ2-3; 14 bases line up with TRBD2. CDR1 DFQATT and CDR2 SNEGSKA come from the germline V gene (reference sequence). V dropped 4 bases and J dropped 3; count of bases not matched to a gene: 3. The CDR3 consists of 15 residues. The CDR3 nucleotides are TGCAGTGCTATGGGACTAGCGGGAGAAACAGATACGCAGTATTTT. This gives the protein CSAMGLAGETDTQYF.

At least ten counts were recorded for this clonotype. V is TRBV3-1 and J is TRBJ2-7; D might be TRBD1 (5 bases). The CDR3 has 12 amino acids. Germline V gene sequence: CDR1 LGHDT, CDR2 YNNKEL (reference sequence). Trimming stripped 2 bases from V and 6 bases from J, with 8 bases between. As DNA, the CDR3 is TGTGCCAGCAGCCAAACTGGGGCCGAGCAGTACTTC. Translated, it gives CASSQTGAEQYF.

This clonotype was detected a few times. V gene TRBV7-8 combines with J gene TRBJ2-1; no clear D gene. V was shortened by 4 bases and J by 4 bases, with 8 bases between the two germline ends. CDR3 length equals 13 residues. CDR1 is SGHVS, CDR2 FQNEAQ, per germline. Here the CDR3 reads CASSWTEYNEQFF. CDR3 nucleotide sequence: TGTGCCAGCAGCTGGACCGAATACAATGAGCAGTTCTTC.

The chain is built from TRBV20-1 and TRBJ2-7; 8 bases agree with TRBD1. The V gene's germline CDR1 is DFQATT and CDR2 SNEGSKA (reference sequence). V lost 5 bases and J lost 1; bases outside the gene matches: 4. The CDR3 is 13 amino acids. The CDR3 is CSASRTGSYEQYF. The CDR3 region has the DNA TGCAGTGCTTCAAGGACAGGGTCCTACGAGCAGTACTTC.

This chain connects TRBV20-1 to TRBJ2-3; TRBD1 matches 7 bases. Trimming at V came to 8 bases and at J to 2 bases, leaving 4 bases not matched to a gene. CDR1 DFQATT and CDR2 SNEGSKA come from the germline V gene (reference sequence). The CDR3 totals 12 residues. In DNA, the CDR3 is TGCAGTCGACAGGGAAACACAGATACGCAGTATTTT. Translated: CSRQGNTDTQYF.

V gene TRBV19 combines with J gene TRBJ1-5; TRBD1 matches 10 bases. Losses at the gene ends were 4 bases for V and 0 bases for J; bases not matched to a gene: 6. The germline gives CDR1 LNHDA, CDR2 SQIVND (reference sequence). The CDR3 runs to 17 residues. CDR3 residues: CASSTTGGWDSNQPQHF. As DNA, the CDR3 is TGTGCCAGTAGTACGACAGGGGGCTGGGATAGCAATCAGCCCCAGCATTTT.

The chain couples TRBV20-1 to TRBJ1-2; unclear D gene. The V end lost 5 bases, the J end lost 5 bases, and 12 bases lay between the germline ends. Germline assignment: CDR1 DFQATT and CDR2 SNEGSKA (reference sequence). CDR3 length: 12 amino acids. In DNA form, the CDR3 reads TGCAGTGCTCTTCAGGTTGGGTATGGCTACACCTTC. It codes for CSALQVGYGYTF.

This clonotype showed up just once. V gene TRBV20-1 combines with J gene TRBJ2-3, with D tentatively TRBD1 or TRBD2 (5 bases each). The CDR3 consists of 13 residues. Germline V gene data show CDR1 as DFQATT and CDR2 as SNEGSKA (reference sequence). V was shortened by 6 bases and J by 6 bases, with 16 bases between the two germline ends. The CDR3 loop reads CSARDPRKDTQYF. The CDR3 coding sequence is TGCAGTGCGAGGGACCCAAGGAAGGATACGCAGTATTTT.

This clonotype was found a few times. At one of its ends the junction is not consistent with the germline gene, which may arise from a read error. V is TRBV2 and J is TRBJ2-7; no reliable D call. Germline CDR1 reads SNHLY; CDR2 reads FYNNEI. CDR3 size: 13 residues. This CDR3 reads CASSEGLAYERYF. DNA for the CDR3: TGTGCCAGCAGTGAAGGGTTGGCCTACGAGCGGTACTTC.

The table lists this clonotype with a few counts. The chain combines TRBV11-3 with TRBJ2-1; 11 nucleotides match TRBD2. There are 21 residues in the CDR3. Losses at the gene ends were 0 bases for V and 4 bases for J; bases not matched to a gene: 17. The germline V gene encodes CDR1 SGHNT and CDR2 YENEEA. The CDR3 region has the DNA TGTGCCAGCAGCTTAGATCCACCGGGACTAGCGGACGTCGAGGATTACAATGAGCAGTTCTTC. Residues: CASSLDPPGLADVEDYNEQFF. The full variable domain, rest sourced from reference TRBV11-3 and TRBJ2-1, is EAGVVQSPRYKIIEKKQPVAFWCNPISGHNTLYWYLQNLGQGPELLIRYENEEAVDDSQLPKDRFSAERLKGVDSTLKIQPAELGDSAVYLCASSLDPPGLADVEDYNEQFFGPGTRLTVL.

DNA of the CDR3: TGTGCCAGCGAGGTAGCGGGAGTAAATGAGCAGTTCTTC. This sequence encodes CASEVAGVNEQFF. The J gene is TRBJ2-1, the V gene TRBV7-2; 9 nucleotides match TRBD2. V lost 8 bases to trimming and J lost 7 bases; unmatched junction nucleotides: 6. This CDR3 comprises 13 residues. CDR1 SGHTA and CDR2 FQGNSA come from the germline V gene. The full variable domain, with the rest looked up from reference TRBV7-2 and TRBJ2-1, is GAGVSQSPSNKVTEKGKDVELRCDPISGHTALYWYRQSLGQGLEFLIYFQGNSAPDKSGLPSDRFSAERTGGSVSTLTIQRTQQEDSAVYLCASEVAGVNEQFFGPGTRLTVL.

This clonotype was counted ten times or more. This chain joins TRBV7-2 and TRBJ2-1, with 10 bases identical to TRBD2. V lost 3 bases and J lost 4; bases outside the gene matches: 3. The CDR3 sequence is 15 residues long. Germline V lookup: CDR1 SGHTA, CDR2 FQGNSA. The CDR3 reads CASSFRTSGYNEQFF. In DNA form, the CDR3 reads TGTGCCAGCAGCTTTAGGACTAGCGGTTACAATGAGCAGTTCTTC.

The chain recombines TRBV15 with TRBJ2-2; D gene uncertain. Germline-derived CDR1 and CDR2 are LNHNV and YYDKDF (reference sequence). Trimming removed 5 bases from V and 3 bases from J, with 13 bases in between. The CDR3 contains 15 residues. This CDR3 is CATSLTRRDTGELFF. DNA of the CDR3: TGTGCCACCAGCCTCACTCGGCGAGACACCGGGGAGCTGTTTTTT.

The V gene is TRBV5-1, the J gene TRBJ2-1, with TRBD2 matching over 8 bases. CDR1 SGHRS and CDR2 YFSETQ come from the germline V gene. The CDR3 spans 16 residues. J lost 2 bases, V lost 3 bases, and 7 bases had no gene match. The CDR3 sequence: CASSYPLAGTYNEQFF. In DNA, the CDR3 is TGCGCCAGCAGCTATCCTTTAGCGGGAACCTACAATGAGCAGTTCTTC.

V and J are TRBV5-1 and TRBJ2-7; TRBD1 matches 9 bases. The CDR3 loop spans 16 amino acids. J was trimmed by 4 bases and V by 6 bases; bases with no gene match: 14. Per the germline V gene, CDR1 is SGHRS and CDR2 is YFSETQ. This CDR3 reads CASTGVDRGGIYEQYF. The CDR3 nucleotides are TGCGCCAGCACCGGTGTCGACAGGGGGGGGATATACGAGCAGTACTTC. Complete variable domain (other parts from reference TRBV5-1 and TRBJ2-7): KAGVTQTPRYLIKTRGQQVTLSCSPISGHRSVSWYQQTPGQGLQFLFEYFSETQRNKGNFPGRFSGRQFSNSRSEMNVSTLELGDSALYLCASTGVDRGGIYEQYFGPGTRLTVT.

This clonotype was seen a handful of times. The rearrangement links TRBV2 to TRBJ2-1; D is undetermined. Trimming shortened V by 5 bases and J by 1 base, and 6 bases separated the two germline ends. This CDR3 has 13 residues. Per germline, CDR1 SNHLY and CDR2 FYNNEI. CDR3 region: CASSSVSYNEQFF. For the CDR3, the DNA is TGTGCCAGCAGTTCCGTGTCCTACAATGAGCAGTTCTTC.

The chain uses TRBV7-3 and TRBJ1-1, with unresolved D. Trimming took 6 bases from V and 5 from J, leaving 16 bases between them. CDR3 length: 14 amino acids. CDR1 and CDR2 from the germline V gene are SGHTA and FQGTGA. The CDR3 nucleotides read TGTGCCAGCAGACAAAACAAGGGAGGAACTGAAGCTTTCTTT. Encoded protein: CASRQNKGGTEAFF.

At least ten counts were recorded for this clonotype. This rearrangement joins TRBV12-3 or TRBV12-4 to TRBJ2-5, with D possibly TRBD1 on 6 matching bases. V dropped 2 bases and J dropped 9 bases, with 13 bases sitting between them. This CDR3 has 13 amino acids. This CDR3 is CASSLQEKGAQYF. The CDR3 DNA reads as TGTGCCAGCAGTTTACAGGAGAAGGGGGCCCAGTACTTC.

This clonotype was seen ten or more times. This chain connects TRBV30 to TRBJ1-1; D might be TRBD1 (5 bases). Trimming left V 2 bases short and J 1 base short, with 14 bases between. CDR1 and CDR2 from the germline V gene are GTSNPN and SVGIG (reference sequence). This CDR3 region has 15 residues. In DNA, the CDR3 is TGTGCCTGGAGTTCGGGACGGAGAAAGAACACTGAAGCTTTCTTT. Its protein is CAWSSGRRKNTEAFF.

This clonotype was found many times. The DNA of the CDR3 is TGTGCCAGCACCATGGGGCTAGCCATTGAGCAGTTCTTC. Its translation: CASTMGLAIEQFF. The rearrangement joins TRBV12-3 or TRBV12-4 to TRBJ2-1; D possibly uses TRBD1 or TRBD2 (5 bases each). With 7 bases removed from V and 9 bases from J, the gap between germline ends came to 16 bases. This CDR3 is built from 13 residues.

This clonotype was seen only a few times. V and J are TRBV29-1 and TRBJ2-1; TRBD1 matches 9 bases. The length of the CDR3 is 14 residues. The V segment lost 5 bases and the J segment 6 bases; nucleotides outside the gene matches: 8. CDR1 is SQVTM, CDR2 ANQGSEA, per germline. CDR3 DNA: TGCAGCGTTAATCCGGGACAGGGAATCAATGAGCAGTTCTTC. This sequence encodes CSVNPGQGINEQFF.

This clonotype was detected once. The V and J genes are TRBV20-1 and TRBJ2-4, with D perhaps TRBD1 (6 bases). V shed 0 bases and J shed 5 bases, with 17 bases lying between them. Germline values: CDR1 DFQATT, CDR2 SNEGSKA (reference sequence). This CDR3 is built from 16 residues. The CDR3: CSARDPRPGDQNIQYF. In DNA form, the CDR3 reads TGCAGTGCTAGAGATCCGAGACCAGGGGATCAAAACATTCAGTACTTC.